The clone carrying this T cell receptor beta chain was observed a handful of times. This sample is drawn from a study of glioma-infiltrating T cells after dendritic cell vaccination. The PCR used 60 V beta and 13 J beta primers. Sequencing was performed with immunoSEQ multiplex PCR; in TCRdb, only in-frame clones are kept and a portion is missing. This table holds about 100,000 clones, 79% found once. This CDR3 region has 13 residues. V lost 5 bases to trimming and J lost 3 bases, with 11 bases between them. Germline lookup yields CDR1 SGHRS and CDR2 YFSETQ. This TCR was sampled from a human donor with glioblastoma. The starting material was blood, obtained before dendritic cell vaccination. The chain recombines TRBV5-1 with TRBJ1-1; D is unresolved. CDR3 DNA sequence: TGCGCCAGCAGGATCGAACGGTACACTGAAGCTTTCTTT. Translation: CASRIERYTEAFF.